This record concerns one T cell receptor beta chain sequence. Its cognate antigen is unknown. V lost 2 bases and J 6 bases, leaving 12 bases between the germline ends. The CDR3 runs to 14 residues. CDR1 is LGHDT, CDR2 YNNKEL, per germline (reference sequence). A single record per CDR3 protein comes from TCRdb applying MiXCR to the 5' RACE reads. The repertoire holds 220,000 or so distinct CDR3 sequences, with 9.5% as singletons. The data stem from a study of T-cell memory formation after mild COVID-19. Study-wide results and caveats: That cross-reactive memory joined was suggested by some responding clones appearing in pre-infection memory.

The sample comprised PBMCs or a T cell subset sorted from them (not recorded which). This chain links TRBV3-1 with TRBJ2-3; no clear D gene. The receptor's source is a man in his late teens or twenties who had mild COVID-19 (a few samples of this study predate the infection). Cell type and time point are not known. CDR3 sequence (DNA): TGTGCCAGCAGCCAAAGGGCCATCGGGGATACGCAGTATTTT. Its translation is CASSQRAIGDTQYF.